These T cell receptor beta chains were read from a single sample in a study of identical twins. TCRdb processed the 5' RACE reads anew with MiXCR; each CDR3 protein has one entry. The data hold 500,000 to 650,000 distinct CDR3 sequences, with around 7.5% observed a single time. These data were likewise used in another study, on yellow fever vaccine responses in identical twins.

Sequencing was carried out using PBMCs. The source of these receptors is a woman aged 18-29 years in good health. The CDR3 runs from the conserved cysteine through the conserved F or W. D genes are given only for firm matches. Clone size is shown for a subset of rows, as once, few, many or a class of expanded clone.

>13|few|TRBV6-5|-|TRBJ1-1
CASSYSGGTEAFF
TGTGCCAGCAGTTACTCCGGGGGCACTGAAGCTTTCTTT
>14|-|TRBV28|-|TRBJ2-5
CASNRGTVIETQYF
TGTGCCAGCAATCGCGGGACTGTCATAGAGACCCAGTACTTC
>15|few|TRBV6-2/TRBV6-3|TRBD2|TRBJ2-2
CASSPRTSVNGELFF
TGTGCCAGCAGTCCCCGGACTAGCGTTAACGGGGAGCTGTTTTTT
>12|-|TRBV5-1|-|TRBJ2-5
CASSMSLETQYF
TGCGCCAGCAGCATGAGTCTAGAGACCCAGTACTTC
>21|few|TRBV10-2|TRBD2|TRBJ2-5
CASSERSGGAGYGVKQETQYF
TGCGCCAGCAGTGAGCGGAGCGGGGGGGCCGGGTATGGAGTTAAACAAGAGACCCAGTACTTC
>16|few|TRBV12-3/TRBV12-4|-|TRBJ2-1
CATNKGKGNGANEQFF
TGTGCCACCAATAAAGGGAAAGGAAATGGGGCCAATGAGCAGTTCTTC
>16|-|TRBV5-1|TRBD2|TRBJ2-1
CASSPGNSGVLLEQFF
TGCGCCAGCAGCCCCGGAAACAGCGGGGTCCTTCTAGAGCAGTTCTTC
>13|many|TRBV5-1|TRBD1|TRBJ2-7
CASSYGTGYEQYF
TGCGCCAGCAGCTACGGGACAGGCTACGAGCAGTACTTC
>15|many|TRBV28|-|TRBJ2-1
CASSSPASLGNEQFF
TGTGCCAGCAGTTCCCCTGCTTCACTGGGAAATGAGCAGTTCTTC
>13|-|TRBV12-3/TRBV12-4|-|TRBJ2-7
CASSLAGFHEQYF
TGTGCCAGCAGTTTAGCGGGATTCCACGAGCAGTACTTC
>17|-|TRBV7-9|TRBD2|TRBJ2-7
CASSLSPGTSGPYEKYF
TGTGCCAGCAGCTTATCTCCCGGGACTAGCGGTCCCTACGAGAAGTACTTC
>14|many|TRBV12-3/TRBV12-4|-|TRBJ2-2
CASSLQGSTGELFF
TGTGCCAGCAGTTTGCAGGGGAGTACCGGGGAGCTGTTTTTT